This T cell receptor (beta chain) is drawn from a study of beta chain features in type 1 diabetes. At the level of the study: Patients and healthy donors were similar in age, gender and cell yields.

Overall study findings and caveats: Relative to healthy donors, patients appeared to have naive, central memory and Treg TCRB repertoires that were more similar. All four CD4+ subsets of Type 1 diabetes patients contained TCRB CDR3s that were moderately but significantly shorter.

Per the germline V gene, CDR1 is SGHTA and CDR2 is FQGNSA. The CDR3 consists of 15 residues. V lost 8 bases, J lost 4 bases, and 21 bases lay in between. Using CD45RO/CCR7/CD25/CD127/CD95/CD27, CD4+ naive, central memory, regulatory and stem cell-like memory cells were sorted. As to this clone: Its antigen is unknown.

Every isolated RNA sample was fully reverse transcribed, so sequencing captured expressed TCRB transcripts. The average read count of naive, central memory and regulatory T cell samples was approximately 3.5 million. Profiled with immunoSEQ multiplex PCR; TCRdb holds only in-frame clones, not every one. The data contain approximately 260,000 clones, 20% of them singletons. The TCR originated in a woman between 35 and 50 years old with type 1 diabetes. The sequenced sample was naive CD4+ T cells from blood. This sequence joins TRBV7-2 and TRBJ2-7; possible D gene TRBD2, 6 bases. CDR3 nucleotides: TGTGCCAGCTCAAACACAGGTACTAGCCAATACGAGCAGTACTTC. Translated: CASSNTGTSQYEQYF. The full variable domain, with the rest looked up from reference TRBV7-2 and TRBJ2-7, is GAGVSQSPSNKVTEKGKDVELRCDPISGHTALYWYRQSLGQGLEFLIYFQGNSAPDKSGLPSDRFSAERTGGSVSTLTIQRTQQEDSAVYLCASSNTGTSQYEQYFGPGTRLTVT.